The clone carrying this T cell receptor beta chain was detected once. Source study methods: Estimated nucleated cell counts came from reference gene primer amplification. Sequencing was performed with immunoSEQ multiplex PCR; in TCRdb, only in-frame clones are kept and a portion is missing. V, J and clone size are taken as reported in that table, and D and trimming were inferred from the DNA itself. The top ten hold around 0.5% of the sample, which has 150,000 to 200,000 clones, 90% seen once. CDR1 and CDR2 (germline): SGHVS, FQNEAQ. CDR3 size: 16 residues. With 5 bases clipped from V and 6 bases from J, the junction kept 11 bases outside the gene matches. This sample was included in a study of blood T cell repertoires in COVID-19. Study as a whole: Material from acute and convalescent COVID-19 was sourced from the United States, Italy and Spain. The cDNA or gDNA used as material had been derived from T cells, B-cell-depleted T cells, or PBMCs.

This TCR came from a man aged 45-65 years with acute or convalescent COVID-19. Sequencing was done on a sample of peripheral blood. V and J are TRBV7-8 and TRBJ2-3; 10 nucleotides line up with TRBD1. CDR3 in DNA: TGTGCCAGCAGCCCCTATCCGGGACAGGGGTCGGATACGCAGTATTTT. Its protein is CASSPYPGQGSDTQYF.